This T cell receptor (beta chain) was captured in a study of tumor-infiltrating lymphocytes in primary liver carcinoma. The wider study: Sequenced samples came back with roughly 3.5 to 7.5 million productive TCRbeta reads, and the counts looked alike across tissue types. Overall study results and limits: Blood fell significantly below tumors in its top-250-clone fraction (p = 0.039).

V was shortened by 5 bases and J by 2 bases, with 16 bases between the two germline ends. The CDR3 is made up of 16 amino acids. Germline CDR1 SGHAT, CDR2 FQNNGV. Each 20-30 mg portion of unsorted bulk tissue served as the source for co-extraction of RNA and DNA. This clonotype is categorized as medium-sized. Antigen: not known. With a constant-region primer, TCR beta cDNA was made from about 0.55 ug of total RNA. Sequencing libraries for TCR beta derived from three nested multiplex PCR rounds that used slightly modified ARM-PCR. A C-beta reverse primer and TRBV1-TRBV30 forward primers served in each of the first two PCR rounds, at about 10 cycles apiece. TCRdb re-called the multiplex PCR reads through MiXCR, storing one row per CDR3 protein. The sample has about 99,000 distinct CDR3 sequences; 69% are singletons.

The sequencing sample was made of liver tumor tissue from sampling region 5. This sample's subset: tumor region T5, tumor centre. The TCR comes from a woman aged 60-75 years with primary liver carcinoma and hepatitis B virus infection. This rearrangement joins TRBV11-2 to TRBJ2-1; D possibly corresponds to TRBD2 (6 bases). This CDR3 reads CASSPRLDGTYNEQFF. In nucleotides, the CDR3 is TGTGCCAGCAGCCCCAGACTAGACGGCACCTACAATGAGCAGTTCTTC.